The 16 T cell receptor beta chains below come from one sample, sequenced in a study of shared clonotypes between healthy human individuals. Repertoires were generated with immunoSEQ multiplex PCR, while TCRdb's copy carries only in-frame clones and drops some. The sample contains roughly 2.5 million clones, roughly 92% of which appear only once. Sequencing used naive CD4+ T cells sorted from blood. Specified subset: CD45RA+ positively selected. These receptors came from a man younger than 30 in good health.

The V and J genes are TRBV2 and TRBJ2-5; D possibly matches TRBD1 or TRBD2 (5 bases each). Deletions cut 4 bases from V and 1 base from J, with 13 bases between. Germline V gene data show CDR1 as SNHLY and CDR2 as FYNNEI. CDR3 length: 15 residues. The CDR3 coding sequence is TGTGCCAGCAGTGCCGGGACCGCGACCCAAGAGACCCAGTACTTC. It yields the protein CASSAGTATQETQYF.

V is TRBV2 and J is TRBJ2-5; TRBD1 agrees at 8 bases. Germline V lookup: CDR1 SNHLY, CDR2 FYNNEI. This CDR3 is 13 amino acids long. Trimming removed 8 bases from V and 1 base from J; junction bases left unmatched: 3. The CDR3 protein is CASLDRGQETQYF. As DNA, the CDR3 is TGTGCCAGCCTAGACAGGGGCCAAGAGACCCAGTACTTC. The full variable domain, completed using reference TRBV2 and TRBJ2-5, is EPEVTQTPSHQVTQMGQEVILRCVPISNHLYFYWYRQILGQKVEFLVSFYNNEISEKSEIFDDQFSVERPDGSNFTLKIRSTKLEDSAMYFCASLDRGQETQYFGPGTRLLVL.

The chain joins TRBV5-1 to TRBJ2-5, with D perhaps TRBD1 or TRBD2 (5 bases each). Germline V gives CDR1 SGHRS, CDR2 YFSETQ. The CDR3 consists of 14 residues. Trimming took off 5 bases at V and 1 base at J, with 12 bases between the two ends. The CDR3 DNA follows: TGCGCCAGCAGTTTCTTGGGGGTCCAAGAGACCCAGTACTTC. It is translated as CASSFLGVQETQYF. Full variable domain (missing parts from reference TRBV5-1 and TRBJ2-5): KAGVTQTPRYLIKTRGQQVTLSCSPISGHRSVSWYQQTPGQGLQFLFEYFSETQRNKGNFPGRFSGRQFSNSRSEMNVSTLELGDSALYLCASSFLGVQETQYFGPGTRLLVL.

V and J are TRBV5-4 and TRBJ1-1; a possible D gene is TRBD1 (5 bases). This CDR3 region has 13 residues. Trimming took off 4 bases at V and 0 bases at J, with 7 bases between the two ends. The germline CDR1 and CDR2 sequences are SGHNT and YYREEE (reference sequence). In DNA, the CDR3 is TGTGCCAGCAGCCGAGGGGTGAACACTGAAGCTTTCTTT. It yields the protein CASSRGVNTEAFF.

The chain uses TRBV6-1 and TRBJ1-2, with 8 bases matching TRBD1. CDR1 and CDR2 (germline): MNHNS, SASEGT. This CDR3 has 14 amino acids. The V gene end was trimmed by 3 bases and the J gene end by 8 bases; junction bases not matched to a gene: 8. CDR3 loop: CASSDGQGLGGYTF. CDR3 DNA sequence: TGTGCCAGCAGTGACGGACAGGGACTGGGGGGCTACACCTTC.

Of note for this clone: In the same sample, other DNA sequences code for this CDR3. The chain carries TRBV5-1 and TRBJ1-5; possible D gene TRBD1, 6 bases. CDR3 length equals 15 residues. Trimming left V 2 bases short and J 1 base short, with 10 bases between. Germline-derived CDR1 and CDR2 are SGHRS and YFSETQ. CDR3 sequence reads: CASSLTGMSNQPQHF. In DNA, the CDR3 is TGCGCCAGCAGCTTAACAGGGATGAGCAATCAGCCCCAGCATTTT.

V is TRBV5-1 and J is TRBJ2-7; D gene ambiguous. Trimming cost V 4 bases and J 0 bases, with 11 bases left between them. Germline V gene data show CDR1 as SGHRS and CDR2 as YFSETQ. The CDR3 loop spans 14 amino acids. The CDR3 sequence is CASSLSEVSYEQYF. CDR3 nucleotides: TGCGCCAGCAGCCTAAGCGAGGTCTCCTACGAGCAGTACTTC.

The chain couples TRBV30 to TRBJ2-7; D is unclear. With 1 base removed from V and 5 bases from J, the gap between germline ends came to 12 bases. The CDR3 is 13 amino acids. Germline CDR1 is GTSNPN and CDR2 is SVGIG (reference sequence). The CDR3 sequence is CAWSGGPDHEQYF. The CDR3 DNA is TGTGCCTGGAGTGGTGGCCCGGACCACGAGCAGTACTTC.

The gene calls are TRBV7-3 and TRBJ2-5, with TRBD1 matching over 8 bases. Germline V CDR1 and CDR2: SGHTA, FQGTGA. The CDR3 contains 15 residues. The V gene end was trimmed by 4 bases and the J gene end by 2 bases; junction bases not matched to a gene: 6. The CDR3 sequence: CASSSRGLWQETQYF. The CDR3 region has the DNA TGTGCCAGCAGCTCCAGGGGGCTTTGGCAAGAGACCCAGTACTTC.

The rearrangement uses TRBV25-1 and TRBJ2-5; the match to TRBD2 covers 11 bases. With V trimmed by 6 bases and J by 4 bases, 4 bases remained unmatched. CDR1 MGHDK and CDR2 SYGVNS come from the germline V gene. The CDR3 is 14 amino acids. This CDR3 is CASSVAGGGETQYF. The CDR3 coding sequence is TGTGCCAGCAGCGTAGCGGGAGGGGGAGAGACCCAGTACTTC. The full variable domain, in which reference TRBV25-1 and TRBJ2-5 provide the parts outside the CDR3, is EADIYQTPRYLVIGTGKKITLECSQTMGHDKMYWYQQDPGMELHLIHYSYGVNSTEKGDLSSESTVSRIRTEHFPLTLESARPSHTSQYLCASSVAGGGETQYFGPGTRLLVL.

The gene calls are TRBV30 and TRBJ1-5, with 7 bases fitting TRBD1. Germline CDR1 GTSNPN, CDR2 SVGIG (reference sequence). This CDR3 spans 14 amino acids. V dropped 4 bases and J dropped 3; count of bases not matched to a gene: 6. The CDR3 region is CAWTGGKANQPQHF. CDR3 sequence (DNA): TGTGCCTGGACAGGGGGAAAAGCCAATCAGCCCCAGCATTTT.

This clone was recorded once. Other DNA sequences within the sample encode an identical CDR3. This sequence joins TRBV29-1 and TRBJ1-4; D is unresolved. Germline CDR1 reads SQVTM; CDR2 reads ANQGSEA. The length of the CDR3 is 12 residues. Trimming cost V 3 bases and J 3 bases, with 5 bases left between them. The CDR3 bases are TGCAGCGTTGAGGGAGCTAATGAAAAACTGTTTTTT. Translated: CSVEGANEKLFF.

This sequence joins TRBV6-5 and TRBJ2-7; TRBD1 matches at 10 bases. The CDR3 has 13 residues. Germline CDR1 and CDR2: MNHEY and SVGAGI. Trimming removed 5 bases from V and 6 bases from J; junction bases left unmatched: 4. The CDR3 DNA follows: TGTGCCAGCAGTACCGGGACAGGGGTCGAGCAGTACTTC. It specifies CASSTGTGVEQYF.

V is TRBV2 and J is TRBJ2-7; the D gene is possibly TRBD1 (5 bases). V was trimmed by 0 bases and J by 5 bases, leaving 14 bases between them. The CDR3 extends over 15 amino acids. Per germline, CDR1 SNHLY and CDR2 FYNNEI. CDR3 in DNA: TGTGCCAGCAGTGAAGCGTTGGACCCCAGGGACGAGCAGTACTTC. Translation gives CASSEALDPRDEQYF.

This clone has more than one count but fewer than ten. The chain couples TRBV4-3 to TRBJ1-5; 7 bases fit TRBD1. The CDR3 totals 13 residues. J lost 6 bases, V lost 4 bases, and 3 bases had no gene match. Germline V gene lookup returns CDR1 LGHNA and CDR2 YSLEER. Here the CDR3 reads CASSLDRVQPQHF. CDR3 bases: TGCGCCAGCAGCCTAGACAGGGTTCAGCCCCAGCATTTT.

This chain links TRBV19 with TRBJ2-5; 11 bases are shared with TRBD2. J was trimmed by 2 bases and V by 4 bases; bases with no gene match: 6. Germline assignment: CDR1 LNHDA and CDR2 SQIVND (reference sequence). The CDR3 covers 16 residues. Written as DNA, the CDR3 is TGTGCCAGTAGTAAACTAGCGGGGGTTAAACAAGAGACCCAGTACTTC. Protein product: CASSKLAGVKQETQYF.